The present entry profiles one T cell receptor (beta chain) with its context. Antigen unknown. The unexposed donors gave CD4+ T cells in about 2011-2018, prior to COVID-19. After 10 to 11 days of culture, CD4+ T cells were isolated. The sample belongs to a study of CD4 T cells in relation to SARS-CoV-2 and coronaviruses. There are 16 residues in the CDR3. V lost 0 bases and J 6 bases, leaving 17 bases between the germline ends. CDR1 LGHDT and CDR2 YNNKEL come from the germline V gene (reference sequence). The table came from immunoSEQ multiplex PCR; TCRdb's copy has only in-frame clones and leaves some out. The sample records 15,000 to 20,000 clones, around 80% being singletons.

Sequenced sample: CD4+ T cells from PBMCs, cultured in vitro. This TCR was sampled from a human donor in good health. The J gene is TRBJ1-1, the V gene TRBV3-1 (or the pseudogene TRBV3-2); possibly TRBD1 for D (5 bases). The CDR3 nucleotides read TGTGCCAGCAGCCAAGACCTCGCGGGGGGTAGACCTGAAGCTTTCTTT. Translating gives CASSQDLAGGRPEAFF.